What follows are 20 T cell receptor beta chains derived from one specimen sequenced in a study of cytomegalovirus exposure and HLA in healthy donors. The PCR contained 60 Vbeta and 13 Jbeta primers. Repertoires were generated with immunoSEQ multiplex PCR, while TCRdb's copy carries only in-frame clones and drops some. Among around 91,000 clones listed, 65% to 85% were seen once. Sample: PBMCs. These receptors were obtained from a man younger than 30 in good health and CMV-seronegative.

The V call is TRBV28, the J call TRBJ1-1; TRBD1 agrees at 7 bases. CDR3 length equals 13 residues. The germline CDR1 and CDR2 sequences are MDHEN and SYDVKM. The V segment lost 4 bases and the J segment 4 bases; nucleotides outside the gene matches: 3. Here the CDR3 DNA reads TGTGCCAGCAGTTCGGCAGGGGGCACTGAAGCTTTCTTT. It specifies CASSSAGGTEAFF.

CDR3 region: CASSPRRTSGRGNEQFF. The CDR3 region has the DNA TGTGCCAGCAGCCCTCGACGGACTAGCGGGAGGGGGAATGAGCAGTTCTTC. The chain employs TRBV7-2 and TRBJ2-1; 15 bases agree with TRBD2. CDR1 and CDR2 from the germline V gene are SGHTA and FQGNSA. This CDR3 comprises 17 residues. The ends lost 5 bases at V and 7 bases at J; junction bases unmatched: 9.

The CDR3 here is CASSPTPGANVLTF. CDR3 bases: TGTGCCAGCAGTCCTACCCCGGGGGCCAACGTCCTGACTTTC. This chain uses TRBV6-5 with TRBJ2-6, with D uncertain. CDR1 and CDR2 from the germline V gene are MNHEY and SVGAGI. There are 14 residues in the CDR3. Trimming took 5 bases from V and 4 from J, leaving 9 bases between them.

J is TRBJ2-7 and V is TRBV5-1, with 11 bases matching TRBD2. J was trimmed by 1 base and V by 1 base; bases with no gene match: 10. The CDR3 consists of 18 residues. Looked up from germline, CDR1 is SGHRS and CDR2 is YFSETQ. CDR3 sequence reads: CASSLLGLAGEPSYEQYF. The CDR3 nucleotides read TGCGCCAGCAGCTTGTTAGGACTAGCGGGTGAACCTTCCTACGAGCAGTACTTC.

This chain joins TRBV27 and TRBJ2-7; no reliable D call. The CDR3 consists of 16 residues. V gave up 2 bases and J gave up 0 bases, with 14 bases separating them. The germline V gene has CDR1 MNHEY and CDR2 SMNVEV (reference sequence). CDR3 loop: CASSLQYQDNSYEQYF. As DNA, the CDR3 is TGTGCCAGCAGTTTACAGTACCAGGATAACTCCTACGAGCAGTACTTC.

The CDR3 DNA reads TGTGCCAGCAGCCCGCAGACCCAGGGCGGCTACACCTTC. Translation: CASSPQTQGGYTF. The V gene is TRBV14, the J gene TRBJ1-2; D perhaps matches TRBD1 (5 bases). The V gene's germline CDR1 is SGHDN and CDR2 FVKESK. Trimming cost V 4 bases and J 8 bases, with 14 bases left between them. This CDR3 region has 13 residues.

V usage is TRBV6-4 and J usage is TRBJ1-1; 10 bases match TRBD1. V was clipped by 7 bases and J by 1 base; unmatched bases: 3. Germline V lookup: CDR1 MRHNA, CDR2 SNTAGT. The CDR3 is 14 residues long. CDR3 coding DNA: TGTGCCAGCACCCGGGACAGGGGGAACACTGAAGCTTTCTTT. It codes for CASTRDRGNTEAFF.

This chain uses TRBV6-1 with TRBJ2-3; D is possibly TRBD2 (5 bases). This CDR3 contains 15 residues. The V gene's germline CDR1 is MNHNS and CDR2 SASEGT. Trimming removed 3 bases from V and 0 bases from J, with 10 bases in between. The CDR3 spells CASSERAPSTDTQYF. The CDR3 nucleotides read TGTGCCAGCAGTGAGAGGGCCCCTAGCACAGATACGCAGTATTTT.

This chain joins TRBV28 and TRBJ1-1; D ambiguous. The CDR3 is 12 residues long. Germline CDR1 reads MDHEN; CDR2 reads SYDVKM. With 5 bases removed from V and 6 bases from J, the gap between germline ends came to 10 bases. The CDR3 region is CASSLRFPEAFF. The CDR3 bases are TGTGCCAGCAGTCTACGATTCCCTGAAGCTTTCTTT.

This chain uses TRBV6-5 with TRBJ2-7; 10 bases fit TRBD2. Trimming at V came to 8 bases and at J to 5 bases, leaving 12 bases not matched to a gene. CDR1 is MNHEY, CDR2 SVGAGI, per germline. The CDR3 is made up of 15 amino acids. CDR3 nucleotides: TGTGCCAGCCTCTCCGGAGCGGGAGGGTTCCACGAGCAGTACTTC. Its translation: CASLSGAGGFHEQYF.

This sequence joins TRBV5-1 and TRBJ1-5; no reliable D call. Trimming cost V 4 bases and J 4 bases, with 12 bases left between them. This CDR3 has 14 residues. Germline CDR1 SGHRS, CDR2 YFSETQ. The chain's CDR3 is CASSPGERNQPQHF. The CDR3 coding sequence is TGCGCCAGCAGCCCCGGGGAACGGAATCAGCCCCAGCATTTT. The full variable domain, rest sourced from reference TRBV5-1 and TRBJ1-5, is KAGVTQTPRYLIKTRGQQVTLSCSPISGHRSVSWYQQTPGQGLQFLFEYFSETQRNKGNFPGRFSGRQFSNSRSEMNVSTLELGDSALYLCASSPGERNQPQHFGDGTRLSIL.

The genes are TRBV10-3 and TRBJ2-1; 10 bases are shared with TRBD1. Germline V gene lookup returns CDR1 ENHRY and CDR2 SYGVKD. Trimming at V came to 0 bases and at J to 16 bases, leaving 12 bases not matched to a gene. There are 15 residues in the CDR3. The chain's CDR3 is CAISESTGGAGSGFF. For the CDR3, the DNA is TGTGCCATCAGTGAGTCGACAGGGGGCGCGGGGAGCGGCTTCTTC.

J is TRBJ2-5 and V is TRBV10-1; 12 nucleotides align to TRBD2. Germline CDR1 WNHNN, CDR2 SYGVQD (reference sequence). Germline trimming cut 3 bases from V and 1 base from J; bases unmatched to any gene: 9. The CDR3 has 18 residues. The CDR3 sequence is CASSEIAGLAGGQETQYF. The CDR3 DNA is TGCGCCAGCAGTGAAATAGCGGGACTAGCGGGTGGCCAAGAGACCCAGTACTTC.

The chain is built from TRBV15 and TRBJ1-1, with 7 bases fitting TRBD1. The CDR3 is made up of 15 amino acids. CDR1 is LNHNV, CDR2 YYDKDF, per germline (reference sequence). Trimming cost V 0 bases and J 4 bases; bases outside gene matches: 5. The DNA for the CDR3 is TGTGCCACCAGCAGAGAGAGGGGGCGGATCACTGAAGCTTTCTTT. Its translation: CATSRERGRITEAFF.

The chain is built from TRBV7-9 and TRBJ2-7; the match to TRBD1 covers 9 bases. This CDR3 region has 13 residues. Germline V gene lookup returns CDR1 SEHNR and CDR2 FQNEAQ (reference sequence). After removal of 5 bases from V and 5 bases from J, the junction contained 4 bases not matched to a gene. CDR3 in amino acids: CASSPDRGDEQYF. In DNA, the CDR3 is TGTGCCAGCAGCCCGGACAGGGGCGACGAGCAGTACTTC. Based on the CDR3 plus reference TRBV7-9 and TRBJ2-7, the full variable domain is DTGVSQNPRHKITKRGQNVTFRCDPISEHNRLYWYRQTLGQGPEFLTYFQNEAQLEKSRLLSDRFSAERPKGSFSTLEIQRTEQGDSAMYLCASSPDRGDEQYFGPGTRLTVT.

The genes are TRBV12-5 and TRBJ2-5; the match to TRBD2 covers 10 bases. This CDR3 is 15 amino acids long. Germline CDR1 LGHNT, CDR2 FRNRAP. Losses at the gene ends were 4 bases for V and 0 bases for J; bases not matched to a gene: 2. As DNA, the CDR3 is TGTGCTAGTGGTTGGGGACTAGCGCACCAAGAGACCCAGTACTTC. It translates to CASGWGLAHQETQYF.

This clone was detected a few times. The J gene is TRBJ2-1, the V gene TRBV6-4; 10 nucleotides agree with TRBD2. V was clipped by 3 bases and J by 5 bases; unmatched bases: 4. The V gene's germline CDR1 is MRHNA and CDR2 SNTAGT. The CDR3 has 15 amino acids. This CDR3 is CASSEAGGTHNEQFF. The DNA of the CDR3 is TGTGCCAGCAGTGAAGCGGGAGGGACCCACAATGAGCAGTTCTTC.

The V call is TRBV15, the J call TRBJ2-7; 12 bases agree with TRBD2. The CDR3 loop spans 15 amino acids. Germline V gene sequence: CDR1 LNHNV, CDR2 YYDKDF (reference sequence). The V gene end was trimmed by 3 bases and the J gene end by 6 bases; junction bases not matched to a gene: 6. The CDR3 sequence is CATSSNKLAGGEQYF. The CDR3 DNA is TGTGCCACCAGCAGCAATAAACTAGCGGGAGGCGAGCAGTACTTC. The whole variable domain, remainder taken from reference TRBV15 and TRBJ2-7, is DAMVIQNPRYQVTQFGKPVTLSCSQTLNHNVMYWYQQKSSQAPKLLFHYYDKDFNNEADTPDNFQSRRPNTSFCFLDIRSPGLGDTAMYLCATSSNKLAGGEQYFGPGTRLTVT.

The chain links TRBV11-2 to TRBJ2-3, with a possible D match to TRBD1 (5 bases). Germline V lookup: CDR1 SGHAT, CDR2 FQNNGV. The CDR3 consists of 15 residues. V was shortened by 8 bases and J by 4 bases, with 19 bases between the two germline ends. The CDR3 nucleotides are TGTGCCAGCGAATGGGGCCAGCTTACCCCAGATACGCAGTATTTT. Translation: CASEWGQLTPDTQYF. Drawing the rest from reference TRBV11-2 and TRBJ2-3, the complete variable domain is EAGVAQSPRYKIIEKRQSVAFWCNPISGHATLYWYQQILGQGPKLLIQFQNNGVVDDSQLPKDRFSAERLKGVDSTLKIQPAKLEDSAVYLCASEWGQLTPDTQYFGPGTRLTVL.

The rearrangement links TRBV5-4 to TRBJ1-1; D unresolved. Germline V gene sequence: CDR1 SGHNT, CDR2 YYREEE (reference sequence). Trimming took 3 bases from V and 5 from J, leaving 11 bases between them. This CDR3 is 13 amino acids long. CDR3 nucleotide sequence: TGTGCCAGCAGCTCCGGGGTGCGGACTGAAGCTTTCTTT. Translating it yields CASSSGVRTEAFF.